What follows are 15 T cell receptor beta chains derived from one specimen sequenced in a study of blood T cell repertoires in COVID-19. Produced via immunoSEQ multiplex PCR; TCRdb's table is partial and in-frame only. Counted here are fewer than 110,000 clones, around 89% occurring once; the ten biggest clones make up 5.5% to 8%. The sequenced sample was peripheral blood. These receptors were taken from a man aged 50 to 60 with active or convalescent COVID-19.

In this sample, this clone turned up a few times. Other nucleotide sequences in the sample specify the same CDR3. CDR3: CSVADRGGQPQHF. The CDR3 DNA is TGCAGCGTTGCGGACAGGGGGGGTCAGCCCCAGCATTTT. The chain combines TRBV29-1 with TRBJ1-5; TRBD1 aligns across 10 bases. Per the germline V gene, CDR1 is SQVTM and CDR2 is ANQGSEA. V shed 4 bases and J 6 bases; nucleotides not matched to a gene: 3. The CDR3 has 13 amino acids.

The V gene is TRBV9, the J gene TRBJ2-3; D perhaps matches TRBD2 (6 bases). The CDR3 is made up of 21 amino acids. Per germline, CDR1 SGDLS and CDR2 YYNGEE. Trimming removed 4 bases from V and 0 bases from J, with 30 bases in between. CDR3 sequence reads: CASSPLGPSSAPRASTDTQYF. The CDR3 coding sequence is TGTGCCAGCAGCCCCTTGGGCCCCTCTAGCGCTCCTCGTGCTAGCACAGATACGCAGTATTTT.

The rearrangement joins TRBV7-9 to TRBJ2-2; possibly TRBD1 for D (7 bases). CDR1 SEHNR and CDR2 FQNEAQ come from the germline V gene (reference sequence). This CDR3 has 17 amino acids. V shed 1 base and J shed 1 base, with 13 bases lying between them. The CDR3 nucleotides are TGTGCCAGCAGCTTAGAGCTCCAGGGGGGGAACACCGGGGAGCTGTTTTTT. The encoded protein is CASSLELQGGNTGELFF.

Only one count was recorded for this clone. The sample carries other DNA sequences with the same CDR3. The CDR3 is CASSLLQETQYF. The CDR3 DNA sequence: TGTGCCAGCAGCTTACTCCAAGAGACCCAGTACTTC. The chain is built from TRBV5-4 and TRBJ2-5; D is ambiguous. The germline gives CDR1 SGHNT, CDR2 YYREEE (reference sequence). V was clipped by 2 bases and J by 1 base, with 3 bases between them. This CDR3 comprises 12 residues.

This rearrangement joins TRBV7-9 to TRBJ1-6, with D uncertain. CDR1 SEHNR and CDR2 FQNEAQ come from the germline V gene (reference sequence). This CDR3 spans 16 amino acids. V lost 1 base and J lost 0, with 7 bases in between. In DNA form, the CDR3 reads TGTGCCAGCAGCTTAGGCAGAGGCTCCTATAATTCACCCCTCCACTTT. This gives the protein CASSLGRGSYNSPLHF.

The chain employs TRBV19 and TRBJ1-1; TRBD1 is a possible D gene (5 bases). The germline CDR1 and CDR2 sequences are LNHDA and SQIVND (reference sequence). Trimming took off 6 bases at V and 6 bases at J, with 20 bases between the two ends. The CDR3 sequence is 15 residues long. The CDR3: CASSHPGGVEAEAFF. The CDR3 bases are TGTGCCAGTAGCCACCCGGGGGGGGTGGAGGCTGAAGCTTTCTTT.

This clone was recorded only once. The chain has TRBV20-1 and TRBJ2-1; 8 bases line up with TRBD2. Germline-derived CDR1 and CDR2 are DFQATT and SNEGSKA (reference sequence). The CDR3 loop spans 15 amino acids. Trimming at V came to 3 bases and at J to 4 bases, leaving 8 bases not matched to a gene. CDR3 sequence: CSASVPGLVYNEQFF. The CDR3 DNA reads TGCAGTGCTAGTGTTCCGGGACTAGTTTACAATGAGCAGTTCTTC.

This rearrangement joins TRBV21-1 to TRBJ2-1; the table assigns TRBD2, which was not confirmed against the DNA. TRBV21-1 is reported as a pseudogene. CDR3 length equals 14 residues. The CDR3 here is CASKSSGTNNEQFF. CDR3 DNA: TGTGCCAGCAAGAGTAGCGGAACAAACAATGAGCAGTTCTTC.

This clone was detected only once. This sequence joins TRBV7-8 and TRBJ1-5; 9 positions agree with TRBD1. CDR3 length equals 14 residues. The germline CDR1 and CDR2 sequences are SGHVS and FQNEAQ. J gave up 4 bases and V 5 bases, and 3 bases lay outside the gene matches. CDR3: CASSRDRANQPQHF. CDR3 nucleotide sequence: TGTGCCAGCAGCCGGGACAGGGCGAATCAGCCCCAGCATTTT.

The rearrangement links TRBV28 to TRBJ1-2; D call uncertain. Germline V gene lookup returns CDR1 MDHEN and CDR2 SYDVKM. The CDR3 consists of 15 residues. V lost 3 bases to trimming and J lost 3 bases, with 14 bases between them. The CDR3 sequence is CASSFLEGLYYGYTF. DNA for the CDR3: TGTGCCAGCAGTTTCTTAGAGGGCCTATACTATGGCTACACCTTC.

V is TRBV4-1 and J is TRBJ2-1; 10 nucleotides line up with TRBD2. Per germline, CDR1 MGHRA and CDR2 YSYEKL. This CDR3 is built from 17 residues. V dropped 4 bases and J dropped 4; count of bases not matched to a gene: 10. Here the CDR3 DNA reads TGCGCCAGCAGCCTTTCCTGGACTAGCGGCTTGTACAATGAGCAGTTCTTC. It is translated as CASSLSWTSGLYNEQFF.

The rearrangement joins TRBV9 to TRBJ2-1, with D perhaps matching TRBD2 (6 bases). The CDR3 contains 14 residues. The ends were cut back, 3 bases at V and 1 base at J, with 8 bases in the middle. CDR1 is SGDLS, CDR2 YYNGEE, per germline. The CDR3 loop reads CASSGRVSYNEQFF. The DNA for the CDR3 is TGTGCCAGCAGCGGGAGGGTATCCTACAATGAGCAGTTCTTC.

CDR3 amino acids: CASTSPLGWEATEAFF. CDR3 in DNA: TGTGCCAGTACCTCCCCATTGGGGTGGGAGGCCACTGAAGCTTTCTTT. The chain couples TRBV19 to TRBJ1-1; D is uncertain. Trimming pared 7 bases from V and 4 bases from J, leaving 22 bases between. From germline, CDR1 is LNHDA and CDR2 SQIVND (reference sequence). The CDR3 is 16 residues long.

The chain links TRBV30 to TRBJ1-2; a possible D gene is TRBD1 (6 bases). V shed 1 base and J shed 3 bases, with 18 bases lying between them. CDR1 is GTSNPN and CDR2 is SVGIG in the germline V gene (reference sequence). The CDR3 extends over 16 amino acids. CDR3 DNA: TGTGCCTGGAGTGCGATCGACAGGCCCTTCGACTATGGCTACACCTTC. Translated, it gives CAWSAIDRPFDYGYTF.

This rearrangement joins TRBV28 to TRBJ2-3; 8 bases agree with TRBD2. The J segment lost 12 bases and the V segment lost 7 bases, leaving 9 bases of the junction unmatched. The CDR3 spans 12 residues. Germline V gives CDR1 MDHEN, CDR2 SYDVKM. The CDR3 DNA follows: TGTGCCAGCACCTCCCCGGGAGGGCCCCAGTATTTT. It yields the protein CASTSPGGPQYF.